A selection of T cell receptor beta chains follows, all from one sample in a study of T cell changes during pregnancy in multiple sclerosis. Sequencing was performed with immunoSEQ multiplex PCR; in TCRdb, only in-frame clones are kept and a portion is missing. Of about 36,000 clones listed, around 93% are singletons. This specimen consisted of CD4+ T cells from peripheral blood mononuclear cells, obtained in the first trimester of pregnancy. The source of these receptors is a female donor with multiple sclerosis, enrolled in a pregnancy study. The CDR3 runs from the conserved cysteine through the conserved F or W. Only part of the rows carry a size: once, few, many, or a class if the clone is expanded.

CDR3aa | abundance | j_gene | v_gene
CASSSFNTEAFF | NA | TRBJ1-1 | TRBV5-1
CASGPQVLGYTF | few | TRBJ1-2 | TRBV5-5
CASSLGTGGYEQYF | NA | TRBJ2-7 | TRBV5-5
CASSPRLARGYNEQFF | NA | TRBJ2-1 | TRBV7-6
CASSPLNRGGSNYGYTF | NA | TRBJ1-2 | TRBV19
CASSPIEDRMNTEAFF | NA | TRBJ1-1 | TRBV9
CASSYFMNRGNTEAFF | NA | TRBJ1-1 | TRBV6-6
CASSPGLAGGRSTDTQYF | NA | TRBJ2-3 | TRBV5-1
CASSPPGGGPSAEQFF | NA | TRBJ2-1 | TRBV2
CASSSISRATEAFF | NA | TRBJ1-1 | TRBV11-2
CAWSLRGAPGAEAFF | NA | TRBJ1-1 | TRBV30
CASSQYRGGSPLHF | NA | TRBJ1-6 | TRBV7-2
CASSLGGTGDNEQFF | NA | TRBJ2-1 | TRBV11-1
CASSSPPASAYEQYF | NA | TRBJ2-7 | TRBV28
CASSRVNEKLFF | NA | TRBJ1-4 | TRBV25-1
CASSWTRGAGDEQFF | NA | TRBJ2-1 | TRBV7-6
CASSPRGTVQETQYF | NA | TRBJ2-5 | TRBV2
CASSPPGGSIYEQYF | NA | TRBJ2-7 | TRBV4-1
CASRGVNTGELFF | NA | TRBJ2-2 | TRBV7-2
CASTISGRAYEQYF | NA | TRBJ2-7 | TRBV11-2
CASNQGAGGTETQYF | NA | TRBJ2-5 | TRBV2
CSVGGGNSNQPQHF | NA | TRBJ1-5 | TRBV29-1
CASSFGPRGLSTDTQYF | NA | TRBJ2-3 | TRBV5-1
CATSSSGTSYNEQFF | NA | TRBJ2-1 | TRBV15
CASGTKGTSGGTGELFF | once | TRBJ2-2 | TRBV12-5
CASKQVANTGELFF | NA | TRBJ2-2 | TRBV28
CASSILKRTGGYEQYF | NA | TRBJ2-7 | TRBV19
CASSPLEETQYF | NA | TRBJ2-5 | TRBV18
CASSDDRGRTQYF | NA | TRBJ2-5 | TRBV2
CASSFSGSGNQPQHF | NA | TRBJ1-5 | TRBV28
CASSLGWGLDEQYF | NA | TRBJ2-7 | TRBV18
CASRPTSGGVWEQYF | NA | TRBJ2-7 | TRBV6-1
CASRDRSYEQYF | once | TRBJ2-7 | TRBV6-5
CASSQPRLAGGIDNEQFF | NA | TRBJ2-1 | TRBV5-4
CASSLLGQGEAFF | once | TRBJ1-1 | TRBV5-5
CASTDLTGSYEQYF | NA | TRBJ2-7 | TRBV10-2
CASSAQGRGTDTQYF | NA | TRBJ2-3 | TRBV25-1
CATRPGVGVGIQPQHF | NA | TRBJ1-5 | TRBV19
CASSPGTVFNEQFF | NA | TRBJ2-1 | TRBV5-1
CAGRTTNTGELFF | NA | TRBJ2-2 | TRBV2
CASSPGSYEQYF | NA | TRBJ2-7 | TRBV6-5
CASSVEGGGADTQYF | NA | TRBJ2-3 | TRBV9
CASSPSGNTEAFF | NA | TRBJ1-1 | TRBV9
CASRRGGEQYF | NA | TRBJ2-7 | TRBV6-1
CASSGSGATNEKLFF | NA | TRBJ1-4 | TRBV5-4
CASSDIGQGTYEQYF | NA | TRBJ2-7 | TRBV6-1